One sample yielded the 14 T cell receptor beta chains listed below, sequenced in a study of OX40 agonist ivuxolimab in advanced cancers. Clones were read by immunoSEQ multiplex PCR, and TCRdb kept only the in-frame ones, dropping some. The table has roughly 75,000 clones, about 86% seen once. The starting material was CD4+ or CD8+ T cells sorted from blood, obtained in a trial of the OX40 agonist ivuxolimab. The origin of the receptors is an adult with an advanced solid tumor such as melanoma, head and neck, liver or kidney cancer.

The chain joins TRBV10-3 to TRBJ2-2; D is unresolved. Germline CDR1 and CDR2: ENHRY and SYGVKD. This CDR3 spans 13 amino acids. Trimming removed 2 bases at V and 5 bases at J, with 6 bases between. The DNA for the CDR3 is TGTGCCATCAGTGAGGGGGTTACCGGGGAGCTGTTTTTT. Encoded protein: CAISEGVTGELFF.

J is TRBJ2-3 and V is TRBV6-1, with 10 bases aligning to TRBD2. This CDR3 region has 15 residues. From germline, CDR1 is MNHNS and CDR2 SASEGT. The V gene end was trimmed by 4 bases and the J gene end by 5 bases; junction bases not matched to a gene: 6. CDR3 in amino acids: CASSAMLAGGDTQYF. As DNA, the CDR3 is TGTGCCAGCAGTGCGATGTTAGCGGGAGGAGATACGCAGTATTTT.

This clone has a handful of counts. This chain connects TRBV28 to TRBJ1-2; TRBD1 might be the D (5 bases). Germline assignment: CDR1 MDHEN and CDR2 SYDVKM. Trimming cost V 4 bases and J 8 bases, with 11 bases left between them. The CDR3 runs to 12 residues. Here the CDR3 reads CASSSPGGGYTF. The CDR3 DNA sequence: TGTGCCAGCAGTTCCCCGGGGGGGGGCTACACCTTC.

The DNA of the CDR3 is TGTGCCAGCTCACCACCGGGGAATTGGGGACTGGAGCAGTTCTTC. This gives the protein CASSPPGNWGLEQFF. The chain couples TRBV18 to TRBJ2-1; D perhaps matches TRBD2 (6 bases). Per germline, CDR1 KGHSH and CDR2 LQKENI. With 0 bases removed from V and 10 bases from J, the gap between germline ends came to 16 bases. The length of the CDR3 is 15 residues.

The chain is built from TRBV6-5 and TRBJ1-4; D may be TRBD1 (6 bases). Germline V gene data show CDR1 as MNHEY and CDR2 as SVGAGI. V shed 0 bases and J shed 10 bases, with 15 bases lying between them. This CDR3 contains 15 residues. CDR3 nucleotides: TGTGCCAGCAGTTACTCGGACGGGACAAGGGGAAAACTGTTTTTT. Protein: CASSYSDGTRGKLFF.

The CDR3 DNA is TGTGCCAGCAGTGGGACGAGTGCAACTAATGAAAAACTGTTTTTT. Translation: CASSGTSATNEKLFF. The chain is built from TRBV2 and TRBJ1-4; no firm D call. V was pared by 4 bases and J by 0 bases, with 9 bases between. This CDR3 is 15 amino acids long. Germline values: CDR1 SNHLY, CDR2 FYNNEI.

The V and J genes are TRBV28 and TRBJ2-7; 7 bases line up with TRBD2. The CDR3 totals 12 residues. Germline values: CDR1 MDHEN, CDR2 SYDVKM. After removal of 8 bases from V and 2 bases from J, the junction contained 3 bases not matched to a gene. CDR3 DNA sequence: TGTGCCAGCTTCGGGACTACCTACGAGCAGTACTTC. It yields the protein CASFGTTYEQYF.

CDR3: CASSVIAGGRNEQFF. The CDR3 DNA reads as TGTGCCAGCAGTGTCATAGCGGGAGGGCGGAATGAGCAGTTCTTC. The rearrangement links TRBV2 to TRBJ2-1, with 11 bases that match TRBD2. V shed 4 bases, J shed 7 bases, and the junction held 6 bases outside the gene matches. The CDR3 covers 15 residues. CDR1 SNHLY and CDR2 FYNNEI come from the germline V gene.

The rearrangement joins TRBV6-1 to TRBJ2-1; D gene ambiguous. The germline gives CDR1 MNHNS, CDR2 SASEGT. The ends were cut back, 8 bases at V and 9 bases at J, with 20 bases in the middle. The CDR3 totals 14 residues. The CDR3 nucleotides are TGTGCCAGCTCCCTAAGACGAGACGTCGGTGAGCAGTTCTTC. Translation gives CASSLRRDVGEQFF.

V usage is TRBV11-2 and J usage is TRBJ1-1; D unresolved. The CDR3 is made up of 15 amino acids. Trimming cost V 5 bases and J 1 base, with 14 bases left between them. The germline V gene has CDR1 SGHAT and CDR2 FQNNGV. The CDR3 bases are TGTGCCAGCAGCGGAGGCTCCCGGGGGAACACTGAAGCTTTCTTT. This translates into CASSGGSRGNTEAFF.

The CDR3 DNA reads TGTGCCAGCAGCACTAACCCGGGACTACTCGGCGATGAGCAGTTCTTC. It is translated as CASSTNPGLLGDEQFF. The V and J genes are TRBV7-3 and TRBJ2-1, with 7 bases fitting TRBD2. Trimming took 5 bases from V and 8 from J; bases not matched to a gene: 15. The length of the CDR3 is 16 residues. Germline lookup yields CDR1 SGHTA and CDR2 FQGTGA.

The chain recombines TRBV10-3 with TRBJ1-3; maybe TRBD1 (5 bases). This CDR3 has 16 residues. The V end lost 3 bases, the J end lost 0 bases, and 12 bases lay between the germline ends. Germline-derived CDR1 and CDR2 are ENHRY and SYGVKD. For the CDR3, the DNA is TGTGCCATCAGTGAAAGGGGTCAGGCCTCTGGAAACACCATATATTTT. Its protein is CAISERGQASGNTIYF.

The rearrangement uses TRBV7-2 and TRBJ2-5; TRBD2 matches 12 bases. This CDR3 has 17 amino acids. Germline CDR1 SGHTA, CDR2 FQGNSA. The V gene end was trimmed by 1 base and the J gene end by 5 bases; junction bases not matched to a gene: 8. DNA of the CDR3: TGTGCCAGCAGCTTAGGGCAGACCGGGACTAGCGGGGAGACCCAGTACTTC. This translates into CASSLGQTGTSGETQYF.

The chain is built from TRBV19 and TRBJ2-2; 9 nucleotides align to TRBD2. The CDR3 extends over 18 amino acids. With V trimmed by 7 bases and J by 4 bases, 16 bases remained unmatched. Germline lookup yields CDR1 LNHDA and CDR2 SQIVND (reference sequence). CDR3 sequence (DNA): TGTGCCAGTACCTCTTTAGGGCTAGCGGGGCCGGCCACCGGGGAGCTGTTTTTT. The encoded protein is CASTSLGLAGPATGELFF.